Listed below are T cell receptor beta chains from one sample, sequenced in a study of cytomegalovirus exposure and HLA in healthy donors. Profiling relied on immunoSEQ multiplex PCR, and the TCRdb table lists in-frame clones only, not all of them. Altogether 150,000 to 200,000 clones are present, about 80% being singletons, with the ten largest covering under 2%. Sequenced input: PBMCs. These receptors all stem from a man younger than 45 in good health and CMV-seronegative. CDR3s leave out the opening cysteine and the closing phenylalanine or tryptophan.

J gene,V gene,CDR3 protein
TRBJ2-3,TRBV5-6,ASQDRGGADTQY
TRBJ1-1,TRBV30,AWSATYTGGKTEAF
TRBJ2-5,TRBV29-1,SVGDRVETQY
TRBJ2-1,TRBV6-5,ASSYSVLFTGEQF
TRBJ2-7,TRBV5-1,ASSLRTGGTYEQY
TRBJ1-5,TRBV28,ASQQGAHQPQH
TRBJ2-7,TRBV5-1,ASSRLLGAEYEQY
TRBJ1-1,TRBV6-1,ASSLTLGGGTEAF
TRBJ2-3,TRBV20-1,AWSGTDTQY
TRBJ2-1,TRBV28,ASSAPGLADEQF
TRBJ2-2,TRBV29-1,SVDLAEMNTGELF
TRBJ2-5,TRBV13,ASSLGAGRETQY
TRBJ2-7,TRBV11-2,ASSFKAGEQY
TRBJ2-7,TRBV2,ASSEYGLASGLEQY
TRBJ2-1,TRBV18,ASSPLAGGSVYEQF
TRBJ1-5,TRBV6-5,ASSAQGAREPQH
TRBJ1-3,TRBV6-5,ASSSSGALGNTIY
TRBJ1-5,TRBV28,ASSLIAITDQPQH
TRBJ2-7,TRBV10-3,AISAGVEQY
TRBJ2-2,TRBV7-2,ASSKRTGGYSGELF
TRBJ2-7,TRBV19,ASSSTGVPYEQY
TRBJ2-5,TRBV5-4,ASSRTGSSQETQY
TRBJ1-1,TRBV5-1,ASSPGTGNTEAF
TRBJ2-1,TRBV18,ASSPLEGALNEQF
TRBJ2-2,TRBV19,ASSRRHTTGELF
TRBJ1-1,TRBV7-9,SSSFRDTEAF
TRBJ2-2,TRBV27,ASSLVPAGELF
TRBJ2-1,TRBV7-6,ASSTGLANEQF
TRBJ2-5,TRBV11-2,ASSLGDRPQETQY
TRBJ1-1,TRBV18,ASSVTTDSEAF
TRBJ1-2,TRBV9,ASSTGARGYT
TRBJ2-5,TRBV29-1,SALGGTRGETQY
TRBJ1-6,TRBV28,ASTSGGDSGSPLH
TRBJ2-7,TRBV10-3,AISESISQVGEQY
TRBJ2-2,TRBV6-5,ASSPGGARTGELF
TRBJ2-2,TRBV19,ASSPKGQGIYRLNTGELF
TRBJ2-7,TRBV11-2,ASSLQPHPDRESYEQY
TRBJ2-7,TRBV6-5,ASSYSSEQY
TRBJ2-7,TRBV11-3,ASSLGTGDKQY
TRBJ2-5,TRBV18,ASSPLGTGQETQY
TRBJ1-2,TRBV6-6,ASSPTGDGYT
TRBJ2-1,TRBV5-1,ASSQGLAAPHSSYNEQF